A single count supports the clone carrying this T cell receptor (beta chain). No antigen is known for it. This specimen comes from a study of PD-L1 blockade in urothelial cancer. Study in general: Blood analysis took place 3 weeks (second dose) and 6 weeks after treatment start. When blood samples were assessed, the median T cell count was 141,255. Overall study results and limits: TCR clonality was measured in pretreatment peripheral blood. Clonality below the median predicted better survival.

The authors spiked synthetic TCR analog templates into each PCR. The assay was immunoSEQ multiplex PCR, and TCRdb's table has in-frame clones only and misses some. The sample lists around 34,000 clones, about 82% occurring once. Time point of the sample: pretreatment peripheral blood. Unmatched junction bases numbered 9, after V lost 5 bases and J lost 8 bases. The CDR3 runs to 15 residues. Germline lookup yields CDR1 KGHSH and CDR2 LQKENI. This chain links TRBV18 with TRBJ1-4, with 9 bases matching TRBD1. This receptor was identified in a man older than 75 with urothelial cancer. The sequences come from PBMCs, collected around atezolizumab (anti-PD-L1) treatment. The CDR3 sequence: CASSRTDRGNEKLFF. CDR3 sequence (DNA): TGTGCCAGCTCAAGGACGGACAGGGGAAACGAAAAACTGTTTTTT.